One sample yielded the 8 T cell receptor beta chains listed below, sequenced in a study of T cell changes during pregnancy in multiple sclerosis. The data were produced by immunoSEQ multiplex PCR, yet TCRdb's version contains in-frame clones alone and is incomplete. The profile shows 35,000 to 55,000 clones, 75% to 90% of them singletons. Sequenced material: peripheral blood, taken in the second trimester of pregnancy. These receptors came from a female donor in good health, enrolled as a control in a pregnancy study.

The gene calls are TRBV28 and TRBJ2-1, with 11 bases identical to TRBD2. With V trimmed by 7 bases and J by 9 bases, 14 bases remained unmatched. The CDR3 runs 16 residues. Germline V gene sequence: CDR1 MDHEN, CDR2 SYDVKM. The CDR3 reads CASTLAGVIGGGEQFF. CDR3 nucleotides: TGTGCCAGCACACTAGCGGGAGTCATCGGCGGGGGTGAGCAGTTCTTC.

As concerns this clone: The junction does not match germline at one end; this may be a read error. The chain joins TRBV7-7 to TRBJ2-5; D possibly corresponds to TRBD1 (6 bases). There are 12 residues in the CDR3. Germline CDR1 is SSHAT and CDR2 is FNYEAQ (reference sequence). The CDR3: CASSSGAETQYF. The CDR3 nucleotides read TGTGCTAGCAGCTCAGGGGCCGAGACCCAGTACTTC.

The CDR3 reads CATLGTPNTGELFF. The CDR3 DNA is TGTGCCACCTTAGGGACACCGAACACCGGGGAGCTGTTTTTT. The chain employs TRBV6-1 and TRBJ2-2; D perhaps matches TRBD1 (6 bases). The CDR3 has 14 residues. V gave up 10 bases and J gave up 0 bases, with 12 bases separating them. The germline CDR1 and CDR2 sequences are MNHNS and SASEGT.

This clone was seen only once. The V call is TRBV5-6, the J call TRBJ2-7; the D gene is possibly TRBD2 (6 bases). Germline values: CDR1 SGHDT, CDR2 YYEEEE. V gave up 0 bases and J gave up 6 bases, with 16 bases separating them. This CDR3 spans 15 amino acids. The CDR3 DNA reads TGTGCCAGCAGCTTGGATGGGGGACTGGCGAGCGAGCAGTACTTC. It translates to CASSLDGGLASEQYF.

This chain uses TRBV27 with TRBJ1-1; 7 nucleotides align to TRBD1. Germline CDR1 MNHEY, CDR2 SMNVEV (reference sequence). V lost 5 bases, J lost 6 bases, and 6 bases stayed unmatched. The CDR3 extends over 13 amino acids. The CDR3 sequence is CASSPTGASEAFF. CDR3 bases: TGTGCCAGCAGTCCCACAGGGGCTTCTGAAGCTTTCTTT.

The chain combines TRBV11-2 with TRBJ2-5; 12 bases are a match to TRBD2. The CDR3 runs 17 residues. Germline-derived CDR1 and CDR2 are SGHAT and FQNNGV. With V trimmed by 1 base and J by 1 base, 4 bases remained unmatched. CDR3 sequence: CASSLVLAGGVQETQYF. DNA for the CDR3: TGTGCCAGCAGCTTAGTCCTAGCGGGGGGGGTCCAAGAGACCCAGTACTTC.

The rearrangement joins TRBV2 to TRBJ1-2; 9 bases agree with TRBD1. Germline V lookup: CDR1 SNHLY, CDR2 FYNNEI. The CDR3 consists of 16 residues. With V trimmed by 3 bases and J by 4 bases, 9 bases remained unmatched. The CDR3 reads CASSEGGQGRIYGYTF. The CDR3 coding sequence is TGTGCCAGCAGTGAGGGAGGACAGGGGCGAATCTATGGCTACACCTTC.

V and J are TRBV7-2 and TRBJ2-1, with 12 bases identical to TRBD2. The J segment lost 7 bases and the V segment lost 0 bases, leaving 1 base of the junction unmatched. The CDR3 spans 15 residues. Germline V CDR1 and CDR2: SGHTA, FQGNSA. CDR3 sequence (DNA): TGTGCCAGCAGCTTAGCCACTAGCGGGAGGAATGAGCAGTTCTTC. The encoded protein is CASSLATSGRNEQFF.